These 30 T cell receptor beta chains share one sample of origin, sequenced in a study of blood T cell repertoires in COVID-19. Generated by immunoSEQ multiplex PCR, the TCRdb table keeps only in-frame clones and is missing some. The data show over 85,000 clones, 70% to 85% seen once. Sample: peripheral blood. The receptors were gathered from a human donor in a cohort sampled during active COVID-19.

The chain recombines TRBV30 with TRBJ2-3; 9 bases are shared with TRBD2. This CDR3 is built from 16 residues. Unmatched junction bases numbered 12, after V lost 2 bases and J lost 6 bases. In germline, CDR1 is GTSNPN, CDR2 SVGIG (reference sequence). This CDR3 reads CAWSPRTSALGDTQYF. In DNA, the CDR3 is TGTGCCTGGAGTCCCCGGACTAGCGCGTTGGGGGATACGCAGTATTTT.

This chain uses TRBV11-3 with TRBJ2-1, with D hard to call. V lost 0 bases to trimming and J lost 4 bases, with 4 bases between them. Germline CDR1 and CDR2: SGHNT and YENEEA. CDR3 length equals 13 residues. The CDR3 DNA sequence: TGTGCCAGCAGCTTAGAGACTTACAATGAGCAGTTCTTC. It yields the protein CASSLETYNEQFF.

V gene TRBV10-3 combines with J gene TRBJ2-7; weak D call: TRBD1 (5 bases). The CDR3 totals 12 residues. V gave up 4 bases and J gave up 6 bases, with 10 bases separating them. The germline V gene encodes CDR1 ENHRY and CDR2 SYGVKD. CDR3 sequence: CAISGRVGEQYF. The CDR3 DNA sequence: TGTGCCATCAGTGGCAGGGTGGGCGAGCAGTACTTC.

This chain uses TRBV18 with TRBJ1-4; 9 nucleotides agree with TRBD1. The length of the CDR3 is 16 residues. Germline V gene sequence: CDR1 KGHSH, CDR2 LQKENI. V lost 2 bases, J lost 5 bases, and 6 bases stayed unmatched. CDR3 amino acids: CASSPLGQGRNEKLFF. Written as DNA, the CDR3 is TGTGCCAGCTCACCATTGGGACAGGGAAGGAATGAAAAACTGTTTTTT.

The chain has TRBV9 and TRBJ2-3; TRBD1 is a possible D gene (6 bases). The CDR3 has 13 amino acids. From germline, CDR1 is SGDLS and CDR2 YYNGEE. Trimming removed 7 bases from V and 4 bases from J, with 13 bases in between. The CDR3 DNA sequence: TGTGCCAGCTCTCCACAGGGATCAGATACGCAGTATTTT. Its translation is CASSPQGSDTQYF.

The chain combines TRBV12-3 or TRBV12-4 with TRBJ1-1; no reliable D call. V was clipped by 5 bases and J by 1 base, with 8 bases between them. The CDR3 spans 13 residues. CDR3 region: CASSLTENTEAFF. The DNA for the CDR3 is TGTGCCAGCAGTCTTACAGAGAACACTGAAGCTTTCTTT.

A few counts support this clone. The chain combines TRBV7-9 with TRBJ1-3; weak D call: TRBD1 (6 bases). This CDR3 spans 13 amino acids. From germline, CDR1 is SEHNR and CDR2 FQNEAQ (reference sequence). Trimming removed 4 bases from V and 4 bases from J, with 8 bases in between. CDR3 region: CASSSQGGNTIYF. The CDR3 DNA is TGTGCCAGCAGCTCGCAGGGGGGAAACACCATATATTTT.

The CDR3 coding sequence is TGTGCCAGCAGCAAAGAACGACGGAGGGACAGAAAGAACACTGAAGCTTTCTTT. Translated: CASSKERRRDRKNTEAFF. This rearrangement joins TRBV21-1 to TRBJ1-1; the table's D gene call, TRBD1, was not cross checked with the DNA. TRBV21-1 is a pseudogene. CDR3 length equals 18 residues.

This chain connects TRBV5-1 to TRBJ2-1, with 16 bases that match TRBD2. The CDR3 is made up of 17 amino acids. Looked up from germline, CDR1 is SGHRS and CDR2 is YFSETQ. After removal of 4 bases from V and 3 bases from J, the junction contained 4 bases not matched to a gene. CDR3 nucleotide sequence: TGCGCCAGCAGCCCGGGACTAGCGGGAGGGGGCTACAATGAGCAGTTCTTC. Translating gives CASSPGLAGGGYNEQFF. Filled out from reference TRBV5-1 and TRBJ2-1, the complete variable domain reads KAGVTQTPRYLIKTRGQQVTLSCSPISGHRSVSWYQQTPGQGLQFLFEYFSETQRNKGNFPGRFSGRQFSNSRSEMNVSTLELGDSALYLCASSPGLAGGGYNEQFFGPGTRLTVL.

The V and J genes are TRBV27 and TRBJ2-1; TRBD2 aligns across 13 bases. Trimming removed 6 bases from V and 9 bases from J; junction bases left unmatched: 8. There are 15 residues in the CDR3. CDR1 MNHEY and CDR2 SMNVEV come from the germline V gene (reference sequence). The CDR3 sequence is CASRLGLAGWSEQFF. The CDR3 DNA reads as TGTGCCAGCAGGCTGGGACTAGCGGGATGGAGTGAGCAGTTCTTC.

The rearrangement links TRBV28 to TRBJ2-3; D possibly corresponds to TRBD2 (5 bases). The CDR3 runs 10 residues. Looked up from germline, CDR1 is MDHEN and CDR2 is SYDVKM. The CDR3 sequence is CGAGTDTQYF. For the CDR3, the DNA is TGTGGAGCGGGCACAGATACGCAGTATTTT.

The sample holds one count of this clone. The chain joins TRBV2 to TRBJ1-5; no reliable D call. V lost 3 bases and J 5 bases, leaving 14 bases between the germline ends. Germline assignment: CDR1 SNHLY and CDR2 FYNNEI. The CDR3 spans 15 residues. The chain's CDR3 is CASSDLRLWDQPQHF. The CDR3 DNA reads TGTGCCAGCAGTGATCTGCGGTTATGGGATCAGCCCCAGCATTTT. Full variable domain (missing parts from reference TRBV2 and TRBJ1-5): EPEVTQTPSHQVTQMGQEVILRCVPISNHLYFYWYRQILGQKVEFLVSFYNNEISEKSEIFDDQFSVERPDGSNFTLKIRSTKLEDSAMYFCASSDLRLWDQPQHFGDGTRLSIL.

In its sample, this clone was seen a few times. The V call is TRBV7-2, the J call TRBJ1-5; 7 bases are a match to TRBD1. V gave up 5 bases and J gave up 3 bases; unmatched junction bases: 4. Germline assignment: CDR1 SGHTA and CDR2 FQGNSA. CDR3 length: 14 residues. The CDR3: CASSRDRFNQPQHF. CDR3 bases: TGTGCCAGCAGCCGGGACAGATTCAATCAGCCCCAGCATTTT. The variable domain in full, with the rest retrieved from reference TRBV7-2 and TRBJ1-5, is GAGVSQSPSNKVTEKGKDVELRCDPISGHTALYWYRQSLGQGLEFLIYFQGNSAPDKSGLPSDRFSAERTGGSVSTLTIQRTQQEDSAVYLCASSRDRFNQPQHFGDGTRLSIL.

This chain joins TRBV23-1 and TRBJ2-7; D gene uncertain. TRBV23-1 qualifies as an ORF whose function is uncertain. Trimming shortened V by 8 bases and J by 7 bases, and 18 bases separated the two germline ends. The CDR3 consists of 13 residues. DNA of the CDR3: TGCGCCAGCCCCCTCTTCCCGGGTGGGGAGCAGTACTTC. Its protein product is CASPLFPGGEQYF.

The rearrangement links TRBV6-2 or TRBV6-3 to TRBJ2-3; TRBD1 matches at 8 bases. V shed 6 bases and J 0 bases; nucleotides not matched to a gene: 11. CDR1 and CDR2 from the germline V gene are MNHEY and SVGEGT. The CDR3 is made up of 17 amino acids. CDR3 sequence: CASSQSTGGPSTDTQYF. In DNA, the CDR3 is TGTGCCAGCAGCCAGTCCACAGGGGGACCGAGCACAGATACGCAGTATTTT.

This chain connects TRBV27 to TRBJ1-1; 9 bases line up with TRBD1. V trimming: 4 bases; J trimming: 1 base; junction bases outside the gene matches: 1. The CDR3 has 14 residues. The germline V gene has CDR1 MNHEY and CDR2 SMNVEV (reference sequence). This CDR3 is CASSWGQGNTEAFF. The CDR3 DNA reads TGTGCCAGCAGTTGGGGACAGGGGAACACTGAAGCTTTCTTT.

The chain joins TRBV13 to TRBJ1-1; perhaps TRBD1 as D (5 bases). From germline, CDR1 is PRHDT and CDR2 FYEKMQ (reference sequence). The CDR3 runs 14 residues. V lost 4 bases and J 3 bases, leaving 12 bases between the germline ends. The CDR3 DNA is TGTGCCAGCAGCTCCGACGGGACTTACACTGAAGCTTTCTTT. Amino acids: CASSSDGTYTEAFF.

This clone was picked up one time. The V call is TRBV27, the J call TRBJ2-1; 12 nucleotides align to TRBD1. V lost 3 bases to trimming and J lost 7 bases; unmatched junction nucleotides: 4. CDR3 size: 15 residues. Per the germline V gene, CDR1 is MNHEY and CDR2 is SMNVEV (reference sequence). The CDR3 nucleotides read TGTGCCAGCAGTTTTGGGACAGGGGGCGGGAATGAGCAGTTCTTC. Residues: CASSFGTGGGNEQFF.

This chain links TRBV29-1 with TRBJ1-5; D call uncertain. The CDR3 length is 13 residues. Trimming shortened V by 4 bases and J by 6 bases, and 13 bases separated the two germline ends. The germline V gene encodes CDR1 SQVTM and CDR2 ANQGSEA. The CDR3 sequence is CSVAPSGGQPQHF. For the CDR3, the DNA is TGCAGCGTTGCCCCAAGCGGAGGTCAGCCCCAGCATTTT.

This clone was seen only once. The chain uses TRBV4-2 and TRBJ2-3; D remains ambiguous. Deletions cut 0 bases from V and 5 bases from J, with 12 bases between. Germline lookup yields CDR1 LGHNA and CDR2 YNFKEQ. The CDR3 extends over 15 amino acids. The CDR3 bases are TGTGCCAGCAGCCAAGACGTCCTGGGCAGAGATACGCAGTATTTT. Translated, it gives CASSQDVLGRDTQYF.

V is TRBV11-2 and J is TRBJ1-2; weak D call: TRBD1 (5 bases). The V gene lost 4 bases and the J gene lost 9 bases, with 12 bases spanning the gap. The CDR3 is 12 amino acids. The V gene's germline CDR1 is SGHAT and CDR2 FQNNGV. The CDR3 sequence: CASSSGGLSYTF. CDR3 coding DNA: TGTGCCAGCAGCTCGGGGGGTTTGAGCTACACCTTC.

The chain combines TRBV7-2 with TRBJ2-3, with D tentatively TRBD2 (6 bases). The V gene's germline CDR1 is SGHTA and CDR2 FQGNSA. This CDR3 contains 15 residues. Trimming cost V 4 bases and J 4 bases, with 15 bases left between them. CDR3 DNA sequence: TGTGCCAGCAGCTCCTACGCCAGGGAGGCAGATACGCAGTATTTT. Its translation is CASSSYAREADTQYF.

This sequence joins TRBV4-2 and TRBJ2-1, with TRBD1 as a possible D gene (6 bases). Per the germline V gene, CDR1 is LGHNA and CDR2 is YNFKEQ. The CDR3 loop spans 14 amino acids. Trimming pared 4 bases from V and 3 bases from J, leaving 10 bases between. The CDR3 DNA reads as TGTGCCAGCAGCCCCTTGGACAGCTACAATGAGCAGTTCTTC. It codes for CASSPLDSYNEQFF.

The chain joins TRBV30 to TRBJ1-6; weak D call: TRBD1 (6 bases). Germline-derived CDR1 and CDR2 are GTSNPN and SVGIG (reference sequence). The CDR3 runs 15 residues. Trimming took off 3 bases at V and 5 bases at J, with 14 bases between the two ends. The CDR3 DNA reads as TGTGCCTGGAGCCGGAGGCAGGGGAATAATTCACCCCTCCACTTT. Its translation is CAWSRRQGNNSPLHF.

The genes are TRBV2 and TRBJ1-6, with 10 bases matching TRBD1. Losses at the gene ends were 5 bases for V and 10 bases for J; bases not matched to a gene: 8. Per germline, CDR1 SNHLY and CDR2 FYNNEI. The CDR3 consists of 15 residues. DNA for the CDR3: TGTGCCAGCAGTAGCTTAGGGACAGGGGCCTCACCCCTCCACTTT. Its translation is CASSSLGTGASPLHF.

V usage is TRBV12-3 or TRBV12-4 and J usage is TRBJ2-1; 9 bases match TRBD2. Trimming cost V 5 bases and J 15 bases; bases outside gene matches: 5. This CDR3 is 11 amino acids long. CDR3 sequence: CASSRGGAGFF. The CDR3 nucleotides read TGTGCCAGCAGTCGCGGGGGGGCCGGGTTCTTC.

This chain uses TRBV25-1 with TRBJ2-3; 8 nucleotides line up with TRBD1. The V gene end was trimmed by 5 bases and the J gene end by 2 bases; junction bases not matched to a gene: 9. This CDR3 comprises 16 residues. From germline, CDR1 is MGHDK and CDR2 SYGVNS. The CDR3 loop reads CASSWGRGRVTDTQYF. Written as DNA, the CDR3 is TGTGCCAGCAGTTGGGGCAGGGGGCGGGTCACAGATACGCAGTATTTT.

This clone was picked up a small number of times. The chain uses TRBV7-2 and TRBJ1-6; possible D gene TRBD1, 5 bases. V was shortened by 1 base and J by 9 bases, with 13 bases between the two germline ends. CDR1 is SGHTA and CDR2 is FQGNSA in the germline V gene. The CDR3 loop spans 15 amino acids. The CDR3 nucleotides read TGTGCCAGCAGCTTAGAAATGTCAGGGATTTCACCCCTCCACTTT. Amino acid sequence: CASSLEMSGISPLHF.

The CDR3 loop is CSASLGQAVGTDTQYF. The CDR3 nucleotides read TGCAGTGCTAGTCTGGGACAGGCCGTGGGCACAGATACGCAGTATTTT. V gene TRBV20-1 combines with J gene TRBJ2-3; 8 bases are a match to TRBD1. Looked up from germline, CDR1 is DFQATT and CDR2 is SNEGSKA (reference sequence). CDR3 length: 16 residues. Germline trimming cut 3 bases from V and 1 base from J; bases unmatched to any gene: 9.

This chain joins TRBV28 and TRBJ1-2; 10 positions agree with TRBD1. Germline V CDR1 and CDR2: MDHEN, SYDVKM. V shed 3 bases and J 4 bases; nucleotides not matched to a gene: 8. The CDR3 loop spans 16 amino acids. CDR3 sequence: CASSLATGGAGYGYTF. CDR3 sequence (DNA): TGTGCCAGCAGTTTGGCGACAGGGGGCGCAGGCTATGGCTACACCTTC.